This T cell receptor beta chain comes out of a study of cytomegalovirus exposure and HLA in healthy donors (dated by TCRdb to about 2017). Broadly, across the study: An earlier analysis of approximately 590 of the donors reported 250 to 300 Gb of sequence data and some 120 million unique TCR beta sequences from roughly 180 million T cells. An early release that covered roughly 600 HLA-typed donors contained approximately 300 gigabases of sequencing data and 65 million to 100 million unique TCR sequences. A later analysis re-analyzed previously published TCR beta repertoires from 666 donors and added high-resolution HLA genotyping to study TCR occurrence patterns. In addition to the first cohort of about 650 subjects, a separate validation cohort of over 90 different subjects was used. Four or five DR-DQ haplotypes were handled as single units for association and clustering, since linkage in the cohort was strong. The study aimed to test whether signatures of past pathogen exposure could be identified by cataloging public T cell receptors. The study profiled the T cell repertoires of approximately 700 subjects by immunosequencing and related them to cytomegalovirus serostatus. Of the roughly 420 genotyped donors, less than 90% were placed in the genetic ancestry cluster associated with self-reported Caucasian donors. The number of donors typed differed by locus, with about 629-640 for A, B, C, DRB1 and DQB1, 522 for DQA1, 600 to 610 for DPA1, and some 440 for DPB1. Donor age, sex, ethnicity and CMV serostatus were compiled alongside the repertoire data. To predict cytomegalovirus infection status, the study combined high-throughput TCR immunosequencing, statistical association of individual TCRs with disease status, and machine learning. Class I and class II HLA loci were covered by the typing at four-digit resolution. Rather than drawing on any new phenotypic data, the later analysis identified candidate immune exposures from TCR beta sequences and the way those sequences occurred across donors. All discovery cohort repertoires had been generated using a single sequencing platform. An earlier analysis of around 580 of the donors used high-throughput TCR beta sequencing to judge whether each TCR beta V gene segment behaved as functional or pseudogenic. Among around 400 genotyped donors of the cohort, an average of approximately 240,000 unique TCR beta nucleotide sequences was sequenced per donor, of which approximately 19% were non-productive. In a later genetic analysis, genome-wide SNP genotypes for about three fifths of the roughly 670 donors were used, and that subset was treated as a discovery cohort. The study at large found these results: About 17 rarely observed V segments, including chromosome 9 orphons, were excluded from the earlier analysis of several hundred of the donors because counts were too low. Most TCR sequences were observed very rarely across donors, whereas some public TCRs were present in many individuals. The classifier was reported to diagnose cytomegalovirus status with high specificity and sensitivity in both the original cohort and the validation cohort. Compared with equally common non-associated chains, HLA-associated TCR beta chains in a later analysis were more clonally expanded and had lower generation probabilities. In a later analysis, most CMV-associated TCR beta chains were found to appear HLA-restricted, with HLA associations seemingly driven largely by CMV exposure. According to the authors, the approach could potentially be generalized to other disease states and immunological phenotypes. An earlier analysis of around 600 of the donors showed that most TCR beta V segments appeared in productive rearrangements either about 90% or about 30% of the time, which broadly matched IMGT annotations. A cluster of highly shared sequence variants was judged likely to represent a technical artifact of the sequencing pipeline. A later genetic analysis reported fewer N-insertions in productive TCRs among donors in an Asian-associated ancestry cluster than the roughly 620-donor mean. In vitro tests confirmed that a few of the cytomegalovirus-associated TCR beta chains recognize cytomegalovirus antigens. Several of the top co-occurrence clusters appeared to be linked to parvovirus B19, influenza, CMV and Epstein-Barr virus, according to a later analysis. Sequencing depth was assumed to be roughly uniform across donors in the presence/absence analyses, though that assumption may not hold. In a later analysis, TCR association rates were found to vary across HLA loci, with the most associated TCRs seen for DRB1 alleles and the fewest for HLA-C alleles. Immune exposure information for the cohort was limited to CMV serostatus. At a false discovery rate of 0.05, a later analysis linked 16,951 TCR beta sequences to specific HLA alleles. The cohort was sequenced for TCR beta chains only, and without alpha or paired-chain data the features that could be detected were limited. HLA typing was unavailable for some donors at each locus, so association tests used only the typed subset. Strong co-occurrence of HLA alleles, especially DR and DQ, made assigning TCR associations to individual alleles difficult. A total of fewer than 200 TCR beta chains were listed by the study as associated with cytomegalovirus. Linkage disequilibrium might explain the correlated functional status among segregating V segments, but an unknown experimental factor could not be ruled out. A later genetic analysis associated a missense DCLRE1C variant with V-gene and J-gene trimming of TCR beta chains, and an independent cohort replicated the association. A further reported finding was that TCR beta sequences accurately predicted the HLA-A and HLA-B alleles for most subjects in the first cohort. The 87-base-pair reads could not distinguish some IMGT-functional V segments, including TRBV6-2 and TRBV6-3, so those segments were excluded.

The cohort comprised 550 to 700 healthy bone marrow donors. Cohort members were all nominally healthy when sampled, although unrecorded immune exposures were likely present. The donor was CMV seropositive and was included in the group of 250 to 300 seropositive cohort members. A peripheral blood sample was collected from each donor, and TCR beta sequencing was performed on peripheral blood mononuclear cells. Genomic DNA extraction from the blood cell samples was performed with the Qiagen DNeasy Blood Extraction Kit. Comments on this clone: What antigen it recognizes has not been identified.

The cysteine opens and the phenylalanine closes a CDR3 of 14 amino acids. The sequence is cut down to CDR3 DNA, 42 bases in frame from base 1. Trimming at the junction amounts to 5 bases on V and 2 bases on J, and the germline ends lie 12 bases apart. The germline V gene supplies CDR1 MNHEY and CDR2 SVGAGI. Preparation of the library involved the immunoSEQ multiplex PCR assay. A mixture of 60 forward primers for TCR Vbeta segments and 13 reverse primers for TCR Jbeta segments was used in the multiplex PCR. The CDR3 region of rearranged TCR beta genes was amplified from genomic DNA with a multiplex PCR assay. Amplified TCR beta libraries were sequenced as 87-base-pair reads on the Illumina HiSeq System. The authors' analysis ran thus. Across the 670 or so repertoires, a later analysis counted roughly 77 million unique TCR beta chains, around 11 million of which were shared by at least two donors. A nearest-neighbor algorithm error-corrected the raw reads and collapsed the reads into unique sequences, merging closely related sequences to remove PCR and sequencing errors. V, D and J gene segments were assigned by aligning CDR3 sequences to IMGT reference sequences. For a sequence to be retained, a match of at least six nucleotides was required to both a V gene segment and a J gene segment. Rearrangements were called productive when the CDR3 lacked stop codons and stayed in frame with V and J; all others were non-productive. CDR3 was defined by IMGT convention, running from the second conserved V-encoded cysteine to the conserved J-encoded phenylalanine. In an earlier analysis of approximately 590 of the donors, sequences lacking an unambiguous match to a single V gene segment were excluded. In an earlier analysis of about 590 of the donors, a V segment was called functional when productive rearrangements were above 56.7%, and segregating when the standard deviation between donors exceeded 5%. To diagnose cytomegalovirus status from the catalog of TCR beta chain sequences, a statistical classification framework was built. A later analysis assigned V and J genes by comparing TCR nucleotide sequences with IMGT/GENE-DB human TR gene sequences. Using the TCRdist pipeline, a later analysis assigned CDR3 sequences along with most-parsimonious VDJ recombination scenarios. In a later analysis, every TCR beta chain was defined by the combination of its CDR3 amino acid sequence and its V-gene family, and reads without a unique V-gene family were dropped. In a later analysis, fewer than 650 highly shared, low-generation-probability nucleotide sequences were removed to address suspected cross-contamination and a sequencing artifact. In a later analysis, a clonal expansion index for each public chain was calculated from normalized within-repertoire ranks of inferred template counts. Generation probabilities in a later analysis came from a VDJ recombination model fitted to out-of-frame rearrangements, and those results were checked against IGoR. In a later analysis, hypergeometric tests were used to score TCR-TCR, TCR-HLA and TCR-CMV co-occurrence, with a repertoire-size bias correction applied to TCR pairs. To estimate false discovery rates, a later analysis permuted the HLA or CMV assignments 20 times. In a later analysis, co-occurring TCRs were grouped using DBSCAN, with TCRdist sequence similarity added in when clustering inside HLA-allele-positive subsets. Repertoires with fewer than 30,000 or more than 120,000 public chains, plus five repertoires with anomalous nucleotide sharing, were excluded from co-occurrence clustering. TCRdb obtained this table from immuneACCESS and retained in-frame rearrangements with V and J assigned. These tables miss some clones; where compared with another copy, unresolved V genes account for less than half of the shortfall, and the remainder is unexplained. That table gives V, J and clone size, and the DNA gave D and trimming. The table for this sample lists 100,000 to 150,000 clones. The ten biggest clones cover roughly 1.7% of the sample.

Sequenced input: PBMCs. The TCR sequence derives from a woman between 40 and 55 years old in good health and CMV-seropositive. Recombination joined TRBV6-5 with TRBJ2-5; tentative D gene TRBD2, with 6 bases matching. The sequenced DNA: TGTGCCAGCAGTCCTAGGGACTTACAAGAGACCCAGTACTTC. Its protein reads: CASSPRDLQETQYF.